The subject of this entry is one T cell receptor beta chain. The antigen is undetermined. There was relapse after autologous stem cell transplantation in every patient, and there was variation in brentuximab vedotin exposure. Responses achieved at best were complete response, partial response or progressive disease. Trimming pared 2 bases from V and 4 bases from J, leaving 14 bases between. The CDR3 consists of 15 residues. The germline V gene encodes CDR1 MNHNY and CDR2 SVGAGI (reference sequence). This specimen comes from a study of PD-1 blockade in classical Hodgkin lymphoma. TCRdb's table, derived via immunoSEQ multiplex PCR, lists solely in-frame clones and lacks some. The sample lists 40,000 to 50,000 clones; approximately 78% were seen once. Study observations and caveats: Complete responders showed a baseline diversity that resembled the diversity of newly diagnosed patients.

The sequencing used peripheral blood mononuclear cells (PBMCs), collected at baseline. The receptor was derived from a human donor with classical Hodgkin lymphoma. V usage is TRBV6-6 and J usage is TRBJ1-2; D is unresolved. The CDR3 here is CASSYPWTAIYGYTF. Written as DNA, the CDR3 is TGTGCCAGCAGTTACCCCTGGACGGCTATCTATGGCTACACCTTC.